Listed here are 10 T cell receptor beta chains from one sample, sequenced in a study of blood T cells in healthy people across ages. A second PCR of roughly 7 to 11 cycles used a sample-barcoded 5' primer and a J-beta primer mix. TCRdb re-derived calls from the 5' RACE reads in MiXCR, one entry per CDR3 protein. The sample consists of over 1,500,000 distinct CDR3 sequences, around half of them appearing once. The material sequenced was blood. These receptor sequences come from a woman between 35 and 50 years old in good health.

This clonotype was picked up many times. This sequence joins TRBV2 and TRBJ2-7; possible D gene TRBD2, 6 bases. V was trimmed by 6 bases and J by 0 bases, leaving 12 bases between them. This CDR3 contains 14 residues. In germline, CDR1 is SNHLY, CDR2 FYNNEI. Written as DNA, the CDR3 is TGTGCCAGCAGCTCGGGACTGACCTCCTACGAGCAGTACTTC. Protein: CASSSGLTSYEQYF.

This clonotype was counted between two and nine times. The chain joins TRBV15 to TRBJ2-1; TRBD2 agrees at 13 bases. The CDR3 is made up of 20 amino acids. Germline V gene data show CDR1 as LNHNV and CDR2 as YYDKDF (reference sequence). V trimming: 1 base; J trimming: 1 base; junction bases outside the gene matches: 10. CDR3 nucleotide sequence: TGTGCCACCAGCAGAGCCAAACTAGCGGGGGGGCCGCGGTCCTACAATGAGCAGTTCTTC. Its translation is CATSRAKLAGGPRSYNEQFF.

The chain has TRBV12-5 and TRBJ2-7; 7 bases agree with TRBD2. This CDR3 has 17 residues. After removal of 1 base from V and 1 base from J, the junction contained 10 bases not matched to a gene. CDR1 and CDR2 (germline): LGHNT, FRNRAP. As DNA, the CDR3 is TGTGCTAGTGGTTTGGATCCCGGGGGGTTGATTTCCTACGAGCAGTACTTC. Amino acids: CASGLDPGGLISYEQYF. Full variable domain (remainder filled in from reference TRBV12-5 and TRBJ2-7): DARVTQTPRHKVTEMGQEVTMRCQPILGHNTVFWYRQTMMQGLELLAYFRNRAPLDDSGMPKDRFSAEMPDATLATLKIQPSEPRDSAVYFCASGLDPGGLISYEQYFGPGTRLTVT.

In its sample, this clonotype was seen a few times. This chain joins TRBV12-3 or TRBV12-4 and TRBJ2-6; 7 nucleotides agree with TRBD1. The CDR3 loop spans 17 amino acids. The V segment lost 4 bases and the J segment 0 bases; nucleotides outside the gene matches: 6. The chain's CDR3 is CASSSRDSRSGANVLTF. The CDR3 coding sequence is TGTGCCAGCAGTTCCCGGGACAGTCGCTCTGGGGCCAACGTCCTGACTTTC.

The CDR3 here is CASNNRQSSNYGYTF. CDR3 coding DNA: TGTGCCAGCAATAACAGACAGAGCTCTAACTATGGCTACACCTTC. The gene calls are TRBV12-3 or TRBV12-4 and TRBJ1-2, with D tentatively TRBD1 (5 bases). Trimming took 7 bases from V and 0 from J, leaving 15 bases between them. This CDR3 has 15 amino acids.

The CDR3 DNA reads as TGTGCCAGCAGGCGAACCGGGACAGGATACACAGATACGCAGTATTTT. Its protein product is CASRRTGTGYTDTQYF. The chain employs TRBV4-2 and TRBJ2-3; 8 nucleotides match TRBD1. The germline V gene has CDR1 LGHNA and CDR2 YNFKEQ. With 6 bases clipped from V and 2 bases from J, the junction kept 10 bases outside the gene matches. The CDR3 runs 16 residues.

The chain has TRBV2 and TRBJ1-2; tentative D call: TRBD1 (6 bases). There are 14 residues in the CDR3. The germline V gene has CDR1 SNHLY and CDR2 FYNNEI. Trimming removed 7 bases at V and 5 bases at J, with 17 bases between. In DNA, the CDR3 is TGTGCCAGCAAGTTCGGCGAGGGGGGATATGGCTACACCTTC. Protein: CASKFGEGGYGYTF.

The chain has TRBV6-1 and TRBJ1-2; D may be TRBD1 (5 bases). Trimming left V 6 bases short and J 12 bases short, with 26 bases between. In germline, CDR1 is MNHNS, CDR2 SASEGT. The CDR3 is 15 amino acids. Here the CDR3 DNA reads TGTGCCAGCAGGGGGACCCTTTTGATACCGGCGGGGGACACCTTC. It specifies CASRGTLLIPAGDTF.

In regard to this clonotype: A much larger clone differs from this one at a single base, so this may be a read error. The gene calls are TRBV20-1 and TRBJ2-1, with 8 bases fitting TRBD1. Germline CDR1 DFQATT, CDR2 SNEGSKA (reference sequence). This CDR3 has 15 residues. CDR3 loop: CSAKPGQVSCNEQFF. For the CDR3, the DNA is TGCAGTGCTAAACCGGGACAGGTATCCTGCAATGAGCAGTTCTTC.

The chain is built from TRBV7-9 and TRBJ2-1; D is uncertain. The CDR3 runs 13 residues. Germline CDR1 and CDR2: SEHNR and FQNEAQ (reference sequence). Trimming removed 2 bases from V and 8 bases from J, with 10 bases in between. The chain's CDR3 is CASSLFRGDEQFF. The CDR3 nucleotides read TGTGCCAGCAGCTTATTTCGTGGGGATGAGCAGTTCTTC.